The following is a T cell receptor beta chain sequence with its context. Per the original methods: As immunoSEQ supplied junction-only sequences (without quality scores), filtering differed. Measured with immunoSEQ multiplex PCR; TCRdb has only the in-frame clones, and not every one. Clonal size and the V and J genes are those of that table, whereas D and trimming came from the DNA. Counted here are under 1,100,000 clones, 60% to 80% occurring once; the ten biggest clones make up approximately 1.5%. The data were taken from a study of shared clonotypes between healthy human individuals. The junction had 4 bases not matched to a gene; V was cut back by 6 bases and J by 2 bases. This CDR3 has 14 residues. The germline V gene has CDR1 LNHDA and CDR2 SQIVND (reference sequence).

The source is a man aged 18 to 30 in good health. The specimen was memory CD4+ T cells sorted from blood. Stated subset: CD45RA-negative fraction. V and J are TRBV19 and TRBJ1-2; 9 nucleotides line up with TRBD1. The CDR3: CASRTGTGNYGYTF. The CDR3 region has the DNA TGTGCCAGTAGAACCGGGACAGGGAACTATGGCTACACCTTC.